The rows below give T cell receptor beta chains drawn from one sample of a study of T cell responses to AZD1222 COVID-19 vaccine. Data came from immunoSEQ multiplex PCR; TCRdb stores just in-frame clones and leaves some out. The sample lists more than 95,000 clones; 80% to 90% were seen once. The sample was peripheral blood, taken on day 0 of AZD1222 vaccination. The source of these receptors is an adult in good health. Both conserved end residues are part of each CDR3. Fields, in order: D gene, J gene, CDR3 length, V gene, clone size, CDR3 DNA, CDR3 protein. The D gene is left open where the match is weak. Only some rows state a clone size, as once, few, many or a class for expanded clones.

TRBD2,TRBJ2-3,16,TRBV10-3,.,TGTGCCATCAACTCCCATAGCGGGACAAGCACAGATACGCAGTATTTT,CAINSHSGTSTDTQYF
TRBD1,TRBJ1-1,15,TRBV5-1,.,TGCGCCAGCAGCCGGGGGACAGGGGGCGTCAGAGAAGCTTTCTTT,CASSRGTGGVREAFF
TRBD1,TRBJ1-2,14,TRBV18,.,TGTGCCAGCTCACCACGACAGGGAATCGACGGCTACACCTTC,CASSPRQGIDGYTF
.,TRBJ1-1,12,TRBV28,.,TGTGCCAGCAGCCTCCTTTTCACTGAAGCTTTCTTT,CASSLLFTEAFF
.,TRBJ1-2,15,TRBV28,.,TGTGCCAGCAGTACACCAGTGGAGGGGCCGTATGGCTACACCTTC,CASSTPVEGPYGYTF
.,TRBJ1-1,13,TRBV29-1,.,TGCAGCGTTGCAGTCAAGGGGTACACTGAAGCTTTCTTT,CSVAVKGYTEAFF
TRBD2,TRBJ2-1,17,TRBV3-1/TRBV3-2,.,TGTGCCAGCAGCCCCCTTATAGGTAGCGGGGGGACCAATGAGCAGTTCTTC,CASSPLIGSGGTNEQFF
TRBD2,TRBJ2-1,14,TRBV7-2,.,TGTGCCAGCAGCTTTGCCGGGACTAGCGGGGGAGAGTTCTTC,CASSFAGTSGGEFF
TRBD2,TRBJ2-7,14,TRBV30,few,TGTGCCTGGAGTGTAGGGCTAGCGGGATACGAGCAGTACTTC,CAWSVGLAGYEQYF
.,TRBJ1-2,16,TRBV5-1,.,TGCGCCAGCAGCCCCCCTCCCCCCACAGGGAGCTATGGCTACACCTTC,CASSPPPPTGSYGYTF
.,TRBJ1-3,13,TRBV5-5,.,TGTGCCAGCAGCCGACAGACTGGAAACACCATATATTTT,CASSRQTGNTIYF
TRBD1,TRBJ1-5,15,TRBV20-1,.,TGCAGTGCTAGTATCGATGGGACAGACAATCAGCCCCAGCATTTT,CSASIDGTDNQPQHF
.,TRBJ1-4,14,TRBV2,.,TGTGCCAGCAGACAGGAAACCTTTAATGAAAAACTGTTTTTT,CASRQETFNEKLFF
.,TRBJ1-6,14,TRBV7-3,.,TGTGCCAGCAGCTTAGCGGGGAGTAATTCACCCCTCCACTTT,CASSLAGSNSPLHF
TRBD2,TRBJ2-5,16,TRBV27,once,TGTGCCAGCAGTTTATCAGGGCGGGGGAGAAGAGAGACCCAGTACTTC,CASSLSGRGRRETQYF
.,TRBJ1-2,15,TRBV18,.,TGTGCCAGCTCACCGGCTCCAGCAGAGAGGTATGGCTACACCTTC,CASSPAPAERYGYTF
.,TRBJ1-1,15,TRBV6-2/TRBV6-3,.,TGTGCCAGCAGTTACGTTATAGGGTTGGTTACTGAAGCTTTCTTT,CASSYVIGLVTEAFF
.,TRBJ1-3,14,TRBV6-5,.,TGTGCCAGCAGTTACTCGATACCTCCTCGCACCATATATTTT,CASSYSIPPRTIYF
TRBD1,TRBJ1-1,16,TRBV27,.,TGTGCCAGCAGTTTATTACCCATAGGGGGCGGCACTGAAGCTTTCTTT,CASSLLPIGGGTEAFF
TRBD2,TRBJ2-4,16,TRBV28,.,TGTGCCAGCAGTTTCCGCCCGGGGCGGGAGGGAAACATTCAGTACTTC,CASSFRPGREGNIQYF
.,TRBJ1-2,13,TRBV9,.,TGTGCCAGCAGGGCCAACGCAGGGGAGGGCTACACCTTC,CASRANAGEGYTF
.,TRBJ1-3,15,TRBV7-6,.,TGTGCCAGCAGCTTAGCGCCGGAGACTTCTGGCACCATATATTTT,CASSLAPETSGTIYF
TRBD1,TRBJ2-5,15,TRBV5-6,few,TGTGCCAGCAGCTTCGAGGGGGCATTGGTAGAGACCCAGTACTTC,CASSFEGALVETQYF
TRBD2,TRBJ2-7,15,TRBV11-2,few,TGTGCCAGCAGCTTAGAATATAGCGGGCCCTACGAGCAGTACTTC,CASSLEYSGPYEQYF
.,TRBJ1-3,16,TRBV19,.,TGTGCCAGTAGCACGGGATTACGGGCCTCTGGAAACACCATATATTTT,CASSTGLRASGNTIYF
TRBD1,TRBJ1-2,15,TRBV6-5,.,TGTGCCAGCATCATCGACAGGGACCTTATCTATGGCTACACCTTC,CASIIDRDLIYGYTF
TRBD2,TRBJ2-7,14,TRBV3-1/TRBV3-2,.,TGTGCCAGCAGCCAATTAGGACTAGGGTACGAGCAGTACTTC,CASSQLGLGYEQYF
TRBD1,TRBJ2-1,14,TRBV29-1,few,TGCAGCGCCGAAAAAAGACAGGGGTGGAATGAGCAGTTCTTC,CSAEKRQGWNEQFF
.,TRBJ1-5,17,TRBV5-1,once,TGCGCCAGCAGCTTGGCCCCAGCGCCCTATAGCAATCAGCCCCAGCATTTT,CASSLAPAPYSNQPQHF
.,TRBJ1-2,14,TRBV28,.,TGTGCCAGTCTGCAGACGCAAAGGTCCTATGGCTACACCTTC,CASLQTQRSYGYTF
TRBD2,TRBJ2-7,15,TRBV25-1,.,TGTGCCAGCAGGGACGGACTAGCGGGGGATTACGAGCAGTACTTC,CASRDGLAGDYEQYF
TRBD2,TRBJ2-3,14,TRBV2,.,TGTGCCAGGACTAGCGGGACTAGCACAGATACGCAGTATTTT,CARTSGTSTDTQYF
.,TRBJ1-2,16,TRBV15,.,TGTGCCACCAGCAGAGATTTACAGGTGATCCCCTATGGCTACACCTTC,CATSRDLQVIPYGYTF